These T cell receptor beta chains were read from a single sample in a study of blood T cell repertoires in COVID-19. Profiled with immunoSEQ multiplex PCR; TCRdb holds only in-frame clones, not every one. This sample has fewer than 140,000 clones; roughly two thirds occur once, and the top ten carry around 0.92%. The sample taken for sequencing was peripheral blood. The receptors stem from a human donor with acute or convalescent COVID-19. The donor label of this sample is uncertain. CDR3s include the opening cysteine and the closing phenylalanine or tryptophan. The D gene is left open where the match is weak. Size values are once, few and many counts, or a class for expanded clones, and some rows have none.

j_gene | d_gene | abundance | v_gene | len | CDR3aa | CDR3nt
TRBJ2-4 | . | few | TRBV19 | 14 | CASSVTGITNIQYF | TGTGCCAGTAGTGTCACAGGGATTACAAACATTCAGTACTTC
TRBJ2-1 | TRBD2 | once | TRBV18 | 15 | CASSPGLAEYNEQFF | TGTGCCAGCTCACCAGGACTAGCGGAATACAATGAGCAGTTCTTC
TRBJ1-6 | TRBD1 | . | TRBV10-3 | 15 | CAISKTGGEGSPLHF | TGTGCCATCAGTAAAACAGGGGGGGAAGGGTCACCCCTCCACTTT
TRBJ1-1 | . | . | TRBV19 | 16 | CASSKTPQGSFPEAFF | TGTGCCAGTAGTAAAACCCCACAGGGAAGTTTCCCTGAAGCTTTCTTT
TRBJ2-2 | TRBD2 | once | TRBV24-1 | 18 | CATSDHSGGHGRGGELFF | TGTGCCACCAGTGACCACAGCGGGGGGCATGGGCGAGGCGGGGAGCTGTTTTTT
TRBJ1-5 | TRBD1 | . | TRBV27 | 15 | CASSLSPGGGQPQHF | TGTGCCAGCAGTTTATCCCCAGGGGGCGGTCAGCCCCAGCATTTT
TRBJ2-1 | . | . | TRBV18 | 14 | CASSPMQDKNEQFF | TGTGCCAGCTCACCAATGCAGGACAAGAATGAGCAGTTCTTC
TRBJ1-2 | . | . | TRBV2 | 15 | CASRRVLVGAEGYTF | TGTGCCAGCAGGAGGGTTCTGGTAGGCGCGGAAGGCTACACCTTC
TRBJ1-1 | . | once | TRBV5-1 | 14 | CASSLHREGTEAFF | TGCGCCAGCAGCCTGCACAGGGAAGGCACTGAAGCTTTCTTT
TRBJ1-6 | . | . | TRBV19 | 15 | CASRRGGVNNSPLHF | TGTGCCAGTCGGCGGGGCGGGGTGAATAATTCACCCCTCCACTTT
TRBJ2-7 | . | . | TRBV28 | 15 | CASSSQGSLSYEQYF | TGTGCCAGCAGTTCACAGGGTTCCCTCTCCTACGAGCAGTACTTC
TRBJ1-1 | . | once | TRBV5-6 | 13 | CASSLGRGTEAFF | TGTGCCAGCAGCCTAGGTCGAGGCACTGAAGCTTTCTTT
TRBJ2-5 | . | . | TRBV28 | 16 | CASSRPGGRRGETQYF | TGTGCCAGCAGCCGTCCGGGGGGCCGGAGGGGAGAGACCCAGTACTTC
TRBJ1-1 | TRBD1 | few | TRBV9 | 14 | CASSPGTGPSEAFF | TGTGCCAGCAGCCCCGGGACAGGGCCATCTGAAGCTTTCTTT
TRBJ2-3 | . | . | TRBV18 | 13 | CASSRGSTDTQYF | TGTGCCAGCTCAAGGGGGAGCACAGATACGCAGTATTTT
TRBJ2-3 | . | . | TRBV13 | 12 | CASSTRLNTQYF | TGTGCCAGCAGCACGCGTCTAAATACGCAGTATTTT
TRBJ1-5 | TRBD1 | . | TRBV24-1 | 16 | CATSAPTGVTRQPQHF | TGTGCCACCAGTGCCCCGACAGGGGTGACTCGGCAGCCCCAGCATTTT
TRBJ2-2 | TRBD1 | few | TRBV29-1 | 14 | CSVEPGTGTGELFF | TGCAGCGTTGAACCTGGGACAGGGACCGGGGAGCTGTTTTTT
TRBJ1-2 | TRBD1 | few | TRBV24-1 | 12 | CATSETGGGYTF | TGTGCCACCAGTGAAACAGGGGGAGGCTACACCTTC
TRBJ1-3 | TRBD1 | once | TRBV28 | 16 | CASSLTTDRGGNTIYF | TGTGCCAGCAGTTTAACAACGGACAGGGGTGGAAACACCATATATTTT